A selection of T cell receptor beta chains follows, all from one sample in a study of shared clonotypes between healthy human individuals. Profiling relied on immunoSEQ multiplex PCR, and the TCRdb table lists in-frame clones only, not all of them. The table has some 2,500,000 clones, about nine tenths seen once; the top ten hold 0.37%. Sequences were obtained from naive CD4+ T cells from PBMCs. The origin of the receptors is a man aged 18 to 30 in good health. Some clones in this sample may be carry-over from other donors' samples. The conserved cysteine and the conserved F or W are not part of the CDR3 here. The order of the fields is V gene, CDR3 protein.

V gene: TRBV7-7
CDR3 protein: ASSTGTAGVTQY

V gene: TRBV5-6
CDR3 protein: ASSARQGSNQPQH

V gene: TRBV5-1
CDR3 protein: ASSLGSAVNTEAF

V gene: TRBV19
CDR3 protein: ASNRDGGSTIY

V gene: TRBV28
CDR3 protein: ASSDPGRVGTDTQY

V gene: TRBV6-1
CDR3 protein: ASSEGPPGSQY

V gene: TRBV11-3
CDR3 protein: ASSPGAGNEQF

V gene: TRBV28
CDR3 protein: ASSTEYEQY

V gene: TRBV28
CDR3 protein: ASSPLTSGSGETQY

V gene: TRBV21-1
CDR3 protein: ASSKLGSYEQY

V gene: TRBV5-4
CDR3 protein: ASSQSSDSYNEQF

V gene: TRBV9
CDR3 protein: ASSVAAGWEAYNEQF

V gene: TRBV6-5
CDR3 protein: ASSLPAGTGELF

V gene: TRBV28
CDR3 protein: ASSLTGTRGYEQY

V gene: TRBV5-1
CDR3 protein: ASSSVTSGNTIY

V gene: TRBV9
CDR3 protein: ASNLSGRGGDTQY

V gene: TRBV6-1
CDR3 protein: ASTDPLEGKTEAF

V gene: TRBV6-1
CDR3 protein: ASSEVAGPRVRDYT

V gene: TRBV19
CDR3 protein: ASSMPRLGHNYGYT

V gene: TRBV1
CDR3 protein: TSSQVTSQQY

V gene: TRBV6-1
CDR3 protein: ASSEGSSYEQY

V gene: TRBV7-6
CDR3 protein: ASSHGTGAQGGYT

V gene: TRBV5-1
CDR3 protein: ASSLVILGSTDTQY

V gene: TRBV14
CDR3 protein: ASSQPGRTIY

V gene: TRBV5-5
CDR3 protein: ASSLEQGNVGELF